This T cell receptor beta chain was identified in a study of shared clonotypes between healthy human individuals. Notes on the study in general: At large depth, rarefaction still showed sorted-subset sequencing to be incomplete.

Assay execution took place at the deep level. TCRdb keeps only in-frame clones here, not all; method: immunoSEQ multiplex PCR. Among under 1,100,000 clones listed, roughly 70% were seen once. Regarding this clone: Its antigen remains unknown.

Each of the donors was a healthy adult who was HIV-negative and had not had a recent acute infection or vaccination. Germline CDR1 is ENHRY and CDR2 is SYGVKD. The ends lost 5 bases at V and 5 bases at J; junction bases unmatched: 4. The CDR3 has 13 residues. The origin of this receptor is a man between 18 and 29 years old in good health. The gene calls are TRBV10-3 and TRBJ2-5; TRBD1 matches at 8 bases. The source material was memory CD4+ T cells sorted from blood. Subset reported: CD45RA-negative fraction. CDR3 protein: CAISFRGQETQYF. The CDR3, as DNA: TGTGCCATCAGTTTCAGGGGGCAGGAGACCCAGTACTTC.